These 21 T cell receptor beta chains were all obtained from the same sample, sequenced in a study of blood T cell repertoires in COVID-19. Data came from immunoSEQ multiplex PCR; TCRdb stores just in-frame clones and leaves some out. The sample shows about 140,000 clones, approximately 90% of them seen only once. What was sequenced was peripheral blood. The receptors derive from a woman aged 80 or older with acute or convalescent COVID-19.

This chain joins TRBV4-1 and TRBJ1-2; D possibly corresponds to TRBD1 (5 bases). V was shortened by 0 bases and J by 4 bases, with 15 bases between the two germline ends. The CDR3 length is 16 residues. The V gene's germline CDR1 is MGHRA and CDR2 YSYEKL. The DNA for the CDR3 is TGCGCCAGCAGCCAAGATGGGCAGGGCAGTCTCTATGGCTACACCTTC. Its translation: CASSQDGQGSLYGYTF.

In this sample, this clone turned up a few times. The chain links TRBV5-4 to TRBJ1-2; 10 bases are shared with TRBD1. The CDR3 sequence is 13 residues long. Germline V gene lookup returns CDR1 SGHNT and CDR2 YYREEE (reference sequence). The V and J ends lost 4 bases and 7 bases, in that order; junction bases with no gene match: 4. For the CDR3, the DNA is TGTGCCAGCAGCCCTGGGACAGGGGTTGGCTACACCTTC. It yields the protein CASSPGTGVGYTF. Combining the CDR3 with reference TRBV5-4 and TRBJ1-2 gives the whole variable domain ETGVTQSPTHLIKTRGQQVTLRCSSQSGHNTVSWYQQALGQGPQFIFQYYREEENGRGNFPPRFSGLQFPNYSSELNVNALELDDSALYLCASSPGTGVGYTFGSGTRLTVV.

This sequence joins TRBV19 and TRBJ1-5; the D gene is possibly TRBD1 (5 bases). Germline CDR1 and CDR2: LNHDA and SQIVND (reference sequence). This CDR3 spans 17 amino acids. The V gene lost 5 bases and the J gene lost 1 base, with 18 bases spanning the gap. CDR3 sequence: CASSLFLRGRSNQPQHF. The CDR3, as DNA: TGTGCCAGTAGTCTTTTCTTGCGGGGACGGAGCAATCAGCCCCAGCATTTT. The whole variable domain, remainder taken from reference TRBV19 and TRBJ1-5, is DGGITQSPKYLFRKEGQNVTLSCEQNLNHDAMYWYRQDPGQGLRLIYYSQIVNDFQKGDIAEGYSVSREKKESFPLTVTSAQKNPTAFYLCASSLFLRGRSNQPQHFGDGTRLSIL.

The sample holds a few counts of this clone. The chain couples TRBV7-2 to TRBJ1-2; D is ambiguous. This CDR3 is 13 amino acids long. Trimming took 3 bases from V and 4 from J, leaving 9 bases between them. Germline CDR1 reads SGHTA; CDR2 reads FQGNSA. CDR3 DNA sequence: TGTGCCAGCAGCTTGTTTGCCAGCTATGGCTACACCTTC. Translated, it gives CASSLFASYGYTF. The full variable domain, its missing parts supplied by reference TRBV7-2 and TRBJ1-2, is GAGVSQSPSNKVTEKGKDVELRCDPISGHTALYWYRQSLGQGLEFLIYFQGNSAPDKSGLPSDRFSAERTGGSVSTLTIQRTQQEDSAVYLCASSLFASYGYTFGSGTRLTVV.

This clone was observed a single time. V gene TRBV6-5 combines with J gene TRBJ1-2; TRBD1 is a possible D gene (5 bases). Germline CDR1 and CDR2: MNHEY and SVGAGI. Trimming stripped 0 bases from V and 4 bases from J, with 9 bases between. This CDR3 is built from 14 residues. CDR3 bases: TGTGCCAGCAGTTACTCAGGGGCAGGCTATGGCTACACCTTC. It yields the protein CASSYSGAGYGYTF.

V gene TRBV28 combines with J gene TRBJ1-5, with 8 bases lining up with TRBD1. The CDR3 has 16 amino acids. V trimming: 2 bases; J trimming: 3 bases; junction bases outside the gene matches: 6. Germline lookup yields CDR1 MDHEN and CDR2 SYDVKM. CDR3 region: CASSLAGQGTNQPQHF. CDR3 in DNA: TGTGCCAGCAGTTTAGCCGGACAGGGCACCAATCAGCCCCAGCATTTT.

The chain links TRBV7-2 to TRBJ1-3; 7 bases line up with TRBD1. This CDR3 region has 19 residues. The germline V gene has CDR1 SGHTA and CDR2 FQGNSA. The junction had 12 bases not matched to a gene; V was cut back by 1 base and J by 0 bases. The CDR3 protein is CASSLDAPGTASSGNTIYF. In DNA, the CDR3 is TGTGCCAGCAGCTTAGACGCCCCCGGGACAGCCAGCTCTGGAAACACCATATATTTT.

As for this clone: At the DNA level, this CDR3 is encoded by other sequences in the same sample as well. The V gene is TRBV7-2, the J gene TRBJ1-1; D ambiguous. With 1 base removed from V and 1 base from J, the gap between germline ends came to 4 bases. In germline, CDR1 is SGHTA, CDR2 FQGNSA. The CDR3 covers 13 residues. CDR3 bases: TGTGCCAGCAGCTTAGGGAGGAACACTGAAGCTTTCTTT. It is translated as CASSLGRNTEAFF.

This sequence joins TRBV12-3 or TRBV12-4 and TRBJ1-3; no definite D call. The germline V and J ends were trimmed by 2 bases and 4 bases, with 6 bases remaining between them. This CDR3 contains 13 residues. CDR3 nucleotides: TGTGCCAGCAGTTTACGAGAGGGAAACACCATATATTTT. Its translation is CASSLREGNTIYF.

CDR3 loop: CASRESDSFEQYF. Here the CDR3 DNA reads TGCGCCAGCAGAGAGAGTGACAGTTTCGAGCAGTACTTC. This chain links TRBV5-1 with TRBJ2-7, with a tentative D call TRBD1 (5 bases). The CDR3 runs to 13 residues. Germline CDR1 SGHRS, CDR2 YFSETQ. The V and J ends lost 5 bases and 6 bases respectively, with 15 bases between them. Full variable domain (remainder filled in from reference TRBV5-1 and TRBJ2-7): KAGVTQTPRYLIKTRGQQVTLSCSPISGHRSVSWYQQTPGQGLQFLFEYFSETQRNKGNFPGRFSGRQFSNSRSEMNVSTLELGDSALYLCASRESDSFEQYFGPGTRLTVT.

This clone has a handful of counts. The chain links TRBV30 to TRBJ1-5; D is ambiguous. Germline V gene lookup returns CDR1 GTSNPN and CDR2 SVGIG (reference sequence). The CDR3 is 14 residues long. V shed 2 bases and J shed 2 bases, with 10 bases lying between them. The chain's CDR3 is CAWSNPLGNQPQHF. The DNA of the CDR3 is TGTGCCTGGAGTAACCCCCTAGGCAATCAGCCCCAGCATTTT.

The V and J genes are TRBV29-1 and TRBJ1-2; D is perhaps TRBD1 (6 bases). Per germline, CDR1 SQVTM and CDR2 ANQGSEA. V lost 4 bases to trimming and J lost 7 bases, with 13 bases between them. This CDR3 is 12 amino acids long. CDR3 region: CSVAPTGIGYTF. CDR3 coding DNA: TGCAGCGTTGCTCCGACAGGCATTGGCTACACCTTC.

The chain combines TRBV2 with TRBJ1-3; D gene uncertain. The CDR3 consists of 14 residues. The germline gives CDR1 SNHLY, CDR2 FYNNEI. The V and J ends lost 5 bases and 2 bases respectively, with 10 bases between them. The CDR3: CASSLDMAGNTIYF. CDR3 nucleotides: TGTGCCAGCAGTTTAGACATGGCTGGAAACACCATATATTTT.

This chain links TRBV18 with TRBJ1-5; possibly TRBD1 for D (5 bases). Germline lookup yields CDR1 KGHSH and CDR2 LQKENI. V shed 2 bases and J shed 0 bases, with 8 bases lying between them. The CDR3 has 15 residues. The CDR3 DNA is TGTGCCAGCTCACCAAGGGGCGTTAGCAATCAGCCCCAGCATTTT. Its protein is CASSPRGVSNQPQHF.

V and J are TRBV6-2 or TRBV6-3 and TRBJ2-6; possibly TRBD2 for D (6 bases). Between the trimmed V and J ends, which lost 2 bases and 3 bases, there was a span of 11 bases. The CDR3 runs to 16 residues. Looked up from germline, CDR1 is MNHEY and CDR2 is SVGEGT. CDR3 DNA sequence: TGTGCCAGCAGTTACGGCGGGGCGAGTGGGGCCAACGTCCTGACTTTC. This sequence encodes CASSYGGASGANVLTF.

With regard to this clone: One end of the junction does not line up with germline, which may come from a read error. V is TRBV5-5 and J is TRBJ2-1, with 11 positions matching TRBD2. CDR3 length equals 14 residues. The V gene's germline CDR1 is SGHKS and CDR2 YYEKEE (reference sequence). CDR3 sequence: CASSLVPSGGWCVF. The CDR3 bases are TGTGCCAGCAGCTTGGTTCCTAGCGGGGGGTGGTGTGTCTTC.

V and J are TRBV3-1 (or the pseudogene TRBV3-2) and TRBJ1-2; 10 nucleotides agree with TRBD1. Looked up from germline, CDR1 is LGHDT and CDR2 is YNNKEL (reference sequence). With V trimmed by 3 bases and J by 4 bases, 8 bases remained unmatched. The CDR3 has 16 amino acids. In nucleotides, the CDR3 is TGTGCCAGCAGCCAGGGTGGACAGGGGGGTTCCTATGGCTACACCTTC. It encodes CASSQGGQGGSYGYTF.

This chain connects TRBV5-6 to TRBJ1-2, with 9 bases lining up with TRBD1. Germline assignment: CDR1 SGHDT and CDR2 YYEEEE. Trimming cost V 1 base and J 7 bases; bases outside gene matches: 8. This CDR3 contains 15 residues. DNA for the CDR3: TGTGCCAGCAGCTTGAGCCGGGACAGGGAGGCTGGCTACACCTTC. Translation gives CASSLSRDREAGYTF.

With regard to this clone: This same CDR3 is encoded by further DNA sequences in the sample. The chain has TRBV18 and TRBJ1-1, with unresolved D. The CDR3 runs to 13 residues. CDR1 KGHSH and CDR2 LQKENI come from the germline V gene. Trimming took 4 bases from V and 1 from J, leaving 7 bases between them. The CDR3 nucleotides read TGTGCCAGCTCACGGCAGGAGAACACTGAAGCTTTCTTT. It is translated as CASSRQENTEAFF.

This chain links TRBV6-5 with TRBJ1-3; D remains unclear. Trimming removed 5 bases at V and 0 bases at J, with 5 bases between. The CDR3 spans 13 residues. Germline loops: CDR1 MNHEY, CDR2 SVGAGI. In DNA form, the CDR3 reads TGTGCCAGCAGTCTTAGCTCTGGAAACACCATATATTTT. This codes for CASSLSSGNTIYF.

The rearrangement links TRBV12-3 or TRBV12-4 to TRBJ1-3, with D perhaps matching TRBD1 (6 bases). V gave up 6 bases and J gave up 10 bases, with 16 bases separating them. The CDR3 is made up of 13 amino acids. The CDR3 is CASRPTGFITIYF. CDR3 sequence (DNA): TGTGCCAGCAGACCCACAGGGTTTATTACCATATATTTT.